These 22 T cell receptor beta chains were all obtained from the same sample, sequenced in a study of blood T cell repertoires in COVID-19. Assay: immunoSEQ multiplex PCR; the TCRdb copy retains only in-frame clones and omits some. The sample carries 200,000 to 300,000 clones, roughly 85% recorded once. What was sequenced was peripheral blood. All receptors come from a man between 45 and 60 years old with COVID-19, enrolled during active disease.

The chain recombines TRBV3-1 (or the pseudogene TRBV3-2) with TRBJ2-1; D unresolved. The CDR3 has 14 residues. Trimming removed 2 bases from V and 5 bases from J, with 10 bases in between. Looked up from germline, CDR1 is LGHDT and CDR2 is YNNKEL (reference sequence). The CDR3 nucleotides are TGTGCCAGCAGCCAATCCGCTACCCACAATGAGCAGTTCTTC. Translating gives CASSQSATHNEQFF.

V gene TRBV4-2 combines with J gene TRBJ1-2, with a tentative D call TRBD1 (6 bases). CDR3 length: 17 amino acids. The ends were cut back, 2 bases at V and 0 bases at J, with 16 bases in the middle. CDR1 is LGHNA and CDR2 is YNFKEQ in the germline V gene. The CDR3 DNA reads TGTGCCAGCAGCCAACCGTACAGCAGGGGAGCTAACTATGGCTACACCTTC. This sequence encodes CASSQPYSRGANYGYTF.

A few counts support this clone. This chain uses TRBV4-3 with TRBJ2-3, with 10 bases aligning to TRBD2. The CDR3 consists of 19 residues. Germline lookup yields CDR1 LGHNA and CDR2 YSLEER. After removal of 5 bases from V and 5 bases from J, the junction contained 19 bases not matched to a gene. The CDR3 DNA reads TGCGCCAGCAGCGCACTCGGTTCGATAGCGGGGGGAAATGGAGATACGCAGTATTTT. Translating it yields CASSALGSIAGGNGDTQYF.

The rearrangement joins TRBV2 to TRBJ2-7, with TRBD1 identical over 7 bases. Per the germline V gene, CDR1 is SNHLY and CDR2 is FYNNEI. This CDR3 region has 14 residues. V was clipped by 4 bases and J by 0 bases; unmatched bases: 3. The DNA of the CDR3 is TGTGCCAGCAGTGGACAGGGCATCTCCTACGAGCAGTACTTC. Translation: CASSGQGISYEQYF.

This rearrangement joins TRBV7-9 to TRBJ2-1; TRBD2 aligns across 10 bases. Germline lookup yields CDR1 SEHNR and CDR2 FQNEAQ (reference sequence). This CDR3 contains 17 residues. V lost 4 bases and J lost 7; bases outside the gene matches: 13. CDR3 nucleotides: TGTGCCAGCAGCTCCCGACCTTTGACTAGCGGGTATAATGAGCAGTTCTTC. Its protein is CASSSRPLTSGYNEQFF.

V and J are TRBV5-1 and TRBJ2-1; D is perhaps TRBD2 (6 bases). CDR3 length: 15 amino acids. V dropped 1 base and J dropped 2 bases, with 10 bases sitting between them. Germline CDR1 and CDR2: SGHRS and YFSETQ. CDR3 nucleotide sequence: TGCGCCAGCAGCTTGAGGTGGGGGGCCTACAATGAGCAGTTCTTC. Amino acids: CASSLRWGAYNEQFF.

The CDR3: CASSLAGHDTQYF. DNA for the CDR3: TGTGCCAGCAGCTTGGCGGGGCACGATACGCAGTATTTT. This chain uses TRBV7-2 with TRBJ2-3, with a possible D match to TRBD2 (6 bases). The CDR3 is 13 amino acids. Trimming pared 3 bases from V and 6 bases from J, leaving 10 bases between. CDR1 SGHTA and CDR2 FQGNSA come from the germline V gene.

V gene TRBV28 combines with J gene TRBJ1-6, with a weak D call TRBD1 (5 bases). Germline V CDR1 and CDR2: MDHEN, SYDVKM. Trimming left V 6 bases short and J 6 bases short, with 15 bases between. CDR3 length: 15 residues. The CDR3 sequence is CASSLGARSNSPLHF. CDR3 DNA sequence: TGTGCCAGCAGCCTAGGGGCGCGAAGTAATTCACCCCTCCACTTT. The full variable domain, completed using reference TRBV28 and TRBJ1-6, is DVKVTQSSRYLVKRTGEKVFLECVQDMDHENMFWYRQDPGLGLRLIYFSYDVKMKEKGDIPEGYSVSREKKERFSLILESASTNQTSMYLCASSLGARSNSPLHFGNGTRLTVT.

This sequence joins TRBV18 and TRBJ1-5, with 9 bases identical to TRBD1. Trimming cost V 1 base and J 2 bases; bases outside gene matches: 3. CDR3 length: 16 amino acids. Germline lookup yields CDR1 KGHSH and CDR2 LQKENI. The CDR3 loop reads CASSPRGQGGNQPQHF. The CDR3 DNA sequence: TGTGCCAGCTCACCACGGGGACAGGGAGGCAATCAGCCCCAGCATTTT.

V gene TRBV4-2 combines with J gene TRBJ1-6; D not certain. Germline loops: CDR1 LGHNA, CDR2 YNFKEQ. The CDR3 contains 16 residues. The V and J ends lost 0 bases and 0 bases respectively, with 6 bases between them. CDR3 residues: CASSQERSSYNSPLHF. The CDR3, as DNA: TGTGCCAGCAGCCAAGAGAGGAGCTCCTATAATTCACCCCTCCACTTT.

CDR3 in DNA: TGTGCCAGCAGTAAAAGGGCGGGCCCCTCTGGAAACACCATATATTTT. Amino acid sequence: CASSKRAGPSGNTIYF. This chain joins TRBV7-6 and TRBJ1-3; no firm D call. V shed 6 bases and J shed 0 bases, with 15 bases lying between them. The CDR3 covers 16 residues. Germline V CDR1 and CDR2: SGHVS, FNYEAQ.

The chain carries TRBV5-1 and TRBJ2-7; weak D call: TRBD1 (6 bases). V was clipped by 7 bases and J by 5 bases, with 16 bases between them. The CDR3 runs 13 residues. Germline lookup yields CDR1 SGHRS and CDR2 YFSETQ. The chain's CDR3 is CASADARGNEQYF. CDR3 in DNA: TGCGCCAGCGCCGACGCCAGGGGAAACGAGCAGTACTTC.

The chain couples TRBV10-3 to TRBJ1-2; a possible D gene is TRBD1 (5 bases). The CDR3 is 15 residues long. The V gene lost 0 bases and the J gene lost 6 bases, with 14 bases spanning the gap. Germline-derived CDR1 and CDR2 are ENHRY and SYGVKD. The CDR3 is CAISESYIGVNGYTF. The DNA of the CDR3 is TGTGCCATCAGTGAGTCGTATATAGGGGTGAATGGCTACACCTTC.

Regarding this clone: Other nucleotide sequences in the sample specify the same CDR3. This chain connects TRBV7-3 to TRBJ2-1; TRBD2 aligns across 7 bases. Per the germline V gene, CDR1 is SGHTA and CDR2 is FQGTGA. J was trimmed by 7 bases and V by 4 bases; bases with no gene match: 1. This CDR3 has 12 amino acids. The chain's CDR3 is CASSSGGNEQFF. The CDR3, as DNA: TGTGCCAGCAGCTCGGGGGGAAATGAGCAGTTCTTC.

V and J are TRBV7-2 and TRBJ1-1, with TRBD1 matching 7 bases. V shed 1 base, J shed 8 bases, and the junction held 22 bases outside the gene matches. The CDR3 is 19 residues long. Per the germline V gene, CDR1 is SGHTA and CDR2 is FQGNSA. CDR3 coding DNA: TGTGCCAGCAGCTTAGTGGGGATAATCCGGACAGGTCTGGGTATGGAAGCTTTCTTT. Amino acid sequence: CASSLVGIIRTGLGMEAFF.

V is TRBV5-4 and J is TRBJ1-1, with D possibly being TRBD1 (5 bases). Germline CDR1 is SGHNT and CDR2 is YYREEE (reference sequence). V lost 2 bases and J lost 1, with 15 bases in between. The CDR3 length is 16 residues. The CDR3 DNA is TGTGCCAGCAGCTTTGCACCACAGGTAACGAACACTGAAGCTTTCTTT. Its translation: CASSFAPQVTNTEAFF.

The chain uses TRBV10-3 and TRBJ2-6; 10 positions match TRBD1. J was trimmed by 0 bases and V by 5 bases; bases with no gene match: 4. The germline V gene encodes CDR1 ENHRY and CDR2 SYGVKD. This CDR3 has 17 residues. CDR3: CAISRTGGDSGANVLTF. For the CDR3, the DNA is TGTGCCATCAGTAGGACAGGGGGGGACTCTGGGGCCAACGTCCTGACTTTC.

The chain combines TRBV6-1 with TRBJ1-1; 9 positions agree with TRBD1. The CDR3 contains 14 residues. Germline CDR1 and CDR2: MNHNS and SASEGT. V lost 3 bases and J lost 2; bases outside the gene matches: 1. DNA for the CDR3: TGTGCCAGCAGTGAGGGACAGGGTAACACTGAAGCTTTCTTT. Its translation is CASSEGQGNTEAFF.

CDR3 amino acids: CASTPRRDTLTDTQYF. The CDR3 region has the DNA TGTGCCAGCACCCCTCGCCGGGACACCCTCACAGATACGCAGTATTTT. The V gene is TRBV11-2, the J gene TRBJ2-3, with a weak D call TRBD1 (6 bases). Germline V gene lookup returns CDR1 SGHAT and CDR2 FQNNGV. The CDR3 is 16 amino acids. Between the trimmed V and J ends, which lost 7 bases and 2 bases, there was a span of 19 bases.

The chain combines TRBV11-1 with TRBJ2-1, with TRBD2 identical over 7 bases. CDR3 length: 13 amino acids. Trimming cost V 1 base and J 7 bases; bases outside gene matches: 1. The germline CDR1 and CDR2 sequences are SGHAT and FQDESV (reference sequence). CDR3 sequence (DNA): TGTGCCAGCAGCTTAGGGGGAGGGAATGAGCAGTTCTTC. Amino acid sequence: CASSLGGGNEQFF. Drawing the rest from reference TRBV11-1 and TRBJ2-1, the complete variable domain is EAEVAQSPRYKITEKSQAVAFWCDPISGHATLYWYRQILGQGPELLVQFQDESVVDDSQLPKDRFSAERLKGVDSTLKIQPAELGDSAMYLCASSLGGGNEQFFGPGTRLTVL.

The V call is TRBV5-1, the J call TRBJ2-7, with TRBD1 matching over 8 bases. J gave up 7 bases and V 4 bases, and 10 bases lay outside the gene matches. From germline, CDR1 is SGHRS and CDR2 YFSETQ. This CDR3 spans 14 amino acids. The CDR3 DNA reads as TGCGCCAGCAGCGCGGACAGGGCCGGTGGGGAGCAGTACTTC. It specifies CASSADRAGGEQYF. The whole variable domain, remainder taken from reference TRBV5-1 and TRBJ2-7, is KAGVTQTPRYLIKTRGQQVTLSCSPISGHRSVSWYQQTPGQGLQFLFEYFSETQRNKGNFPGRFSGRQFSNSRSEMNVSTLELGDSALYLCASSADRAGGEQYFGPGTRLTVT.

This clone came up a few times. Additional DNA sequences in this sample encode the identical CDR3. V gene TRBV18 combines with J gene TRBJ2-5; 7 bases line up with TRBD1. The CDR3 covers 15 residues. Trimming removed 1 base from V and 0 bases from J; junction bases left unmatched: 2. CDR1 KGHSH and CDR2 LQKENI come from the germline V gene. For the CDR3, the DNA is TGTGCCAGCTCACCACGACAGGGATACCAAGAGACCCAGTACTTC. As protein: CASSPRQGYQETQYF.